The rows below give T cell receptor beta chains drawn from one sample of a study of T cells in Graves' hyperthyroidism and ophthalmopathy. TCRdb re-derived calls from the multiplex PCR reads in MiXCR, one entry per CDR3 protein. Among around 580,000 distinct CDR3 sequences listed, 40% to 55% were seen once. Sequenced input: peripheral blood or thyroid tissue (not recorded which). The receptors stem from a young woman with Graves' hyperthyroidism. The CDR3 runs from the conserved cysteine through the conserved F or W. A D gene is named only where the DNA matches it firmly. Not all rows give a size; the values are once, few, many and, for expanded clones, a class.

D: NA
J: TRBJ1-5
size: NA
V: TRBV5-6
DNA: TGTGCCAGCAGCCGAGGAGACACGAGATATAGCAATCAGCCCCAGCATTTT
CDR3: CASSRGDTRYSNQPQHF

D: TRBD1
J: TRBJ1-5
size: NA
V: TRBV5-5
DNA: TGTGCCAGCAGCTTGTCGACAGGGGATAGCAATCAGCCCCAGCATTTT
CDR3: CASSLSTGDSNQPQHF

D: TRBD1
J: TRBJ1-6
size: many
V: TRBV11-3
DNA: TGTGCCAGCAGCCGCTCCAGGACAGGGGGCAAATCACCCCTCCACTTT
CDR3: CASSRSRTGGKSPLHF

D: NA
J: TRBJ1-1
size: many
V: TRBV29-1
DNA: TGCAGCGCTCTCGAAGGGGGTTATACCACTGAAGCTTTCTTT
CDR3: CSALEGGYTTEAFF

D: TRBD1
J: TRBJ1-2
size: many
V: TRBV4-2
DNA: TGTGCCAGCAGCCTTCCAGGACAGGGCGGCTATGGCTACACCTTC
CDR3: CASSLPGQGGYGYTF

D: NA
J: TRBJ2-7
size: NA
V: TRBV7-2
DNA: TGTGCCAGCACCGGGAGCTACAGCTCCTACGAGCAGTACTTC
CDR3: CASTGSYSSYEQYF

D: NA
J: TRBJ1-4
size: many
V: TRBV2
DNA: TGTGCCAGCACCCCGCGGGGTAGGGGAGATGAAAAACTGTTTTTT
CDR3: CASTPRGRGDEKLFF

D: NA
J: TRBJ2-6
size: NA
V: TRBV7-2
DNA: TGTGCCAGCAGCTGGACAGGGGCCAACGTCCTGACTTTC
CDR3: CASSWTGANVLTF

D: NA
J: TRBJ2-1
size: NA
V: TRBV20-1
DNA: TGCAGTGCACCCCAGGGAAGGTACCACAATGAGCAGTTCTTC
CDR3: CSAPQGRYHNEQFF

D: NA
J: TRBJ2-7
size: NA
V: TRBV2
DNA: TGTGCCAGCGGCGACAGAAGCTCCTACGAGCAGTACTTC
CDR3: CASGDRSSYEQYF

D: NA
J: TRBJ2-2
size: NA
V: TRBV6-4
DNA: TGTGCCAGCTCACCACGGCGACAGGCGAACACCGGGGAGCTGTTTTTT
CDR3: CASSPRRQANTGELFF

D: NA
J: TRBJ2-5
size: NA
V: TRBV20-1
DNA: TGCAGTGCCACGGGACGTCGGGAGACCCAGTACTTC
CDR3: CSATGRRETQYF

D: NA
J: TRBJ1-5
size: NA
V: TRBV10-3
DNA: TGTGCCATCCGGACAGAGGGGGATACGCAGCATTTT
CDR3: CAIRTEGDTQHF

D: NA
J: TRBJ1-5
size: many
V: TRBV6-4
DNA: TGTGCCAACCACATTCCAGGGATTTTAAACAATCAGCCCCAGCATTTT
CDR3: CANHIPGILNNQPQHF

D: TRBD1
J: TRBJ1-6
size: NA
V: TRBV10-3
DNA: TGTGCCATCAGTGAATGGACAGGCACAAGATCAGCACCCCTCCACTTT
CDR3: CAISEWTGTRSAPLHF

D: TRBD1
J: TRBJ2-2
size: many
V: TRBV9
DNA: TGTGCCAGCAGCGTAGCGGGACAGGGGGCGCGGAACACCGGGGAGCTGTTTTTT
CDR3: CASSVAGQGARNTGELFF

D: NA
J: TRBJ2-7
size: many
V: TRBV7-8
DNA: TGTGCCAGCAGCTTATGGGGCAGGGGCTACGAGCAGTACTTC
CDR3: CASSLWGRGYEQYF

D: NA
J: TRBJ1-2
size: once
V: TRBV29-1
DNA: TGCAGCTTGATTCCGGGGGATGGCTACACCTTC
CDR3: CSLIPGDGYTF

D: NA
J: TRBJ2-7
size: NA
V: TRBV6-1
DNA: TGTGCCAGCAGTCAGGGGTGGACTAGGGCTGGGATCCTCTACGAGCAGTACTTC
CDR3: CASSQGWTRAGILYEQYF

D: NA
J: TRBJ2-2
size: NA
V: TRBV5-1
DNA: TGCGCCAGCAGCACAGCCCCCCGCTCCGGGGAGCTGTTTTTT
CDR3: CASSTAPRSGELFF

D: TRBD2
J: TRBJ2-3
size: few
V: TRBV29-1
DNA: TGCAGCGTTGTCTTGGCAGCGGGAGTCCTAGATACGCAGTATTTT
CDR3: CSVVLAAGVLDTQYF

D: NA
J: TRBJ2-3
size: NA
V: TRBV29-1
DNA: TGCAGCGCGCTACTTAACCGGGCGGGGTTGAGCACAGATACGCAGTATTTT
CDR3: CSALLNRAGLSTDTQYF

D: NA
J: TRBJ1-2
size: many
V: TRBV20-1
DNA: TGCAGTGCAGGGTCCCAAAACTATGGCTACACCTTC
CDR3: CSAGSQNYGYTF

D: TRBD2
J: TRBJ2-2
size: few
V: TRBV4-2
DNA: TGTGCCAGCAGCCAAGATACGTGGCTAGCGGACACGAACACCGGGGAGCTGTTTTTT
CDR3: CASSQDTWLADTNTGELFF

D: NA
J: TRBJ2-7
size: NA
V: TRBV15
DNA: TGTGCCACCAGCAGAGCACTTGCGTACATTGGCTACGAGCAGTACTTC
CDR3: CATSRALAYIGYEQYF

D: TRBD2
J: TRBJ2-1
size: few
V: TRBV29-1
DNA: TGCAGCGTTGATTGGACTAGCGGCTACAATGAGCAGTTCTTC
CDR3: CSVDWTSGYNEQFF

D: NA
J: TRBJ2-1
size: NA
V: TRBV2
DNA: TGTGCCAGCATGGCATCGGGAGTAATGAATGAGCAGTTCTTC
CDR3: CASMASGVMNEQFF

D: TRBD1
J: TRBJ1-1
size: many
V: TRBV2
DNA: TGTGCCAGCAGGGGACAGGTGAACACTGAAGCTTTCTTT
CDR3: CASRGQVNTEAFF

D: TRBD1
J: TRBJ2-7
size: NA
V: TRBV20-1
DNA: TGCAGTGCTAGGGACAATCGACAGGGGTCCTACGAGCAGTACTTC
CDR3: CSARDNRQGSYEQYF

D: NA
J: TRBJ2-2
size: many
V: TRBV29-1
DNA: TGCAGCGCGGTCCGGCGGGACCCCCTCGGGGAGCTGTTTTTT
CDR3: CSAVRRDPLGELFF

D: NA
J: TRBJ2-7
size: many
V: TRBV12-3/TRBV12-4
DNA: TGTGCCAGCAGTTTAAAACCGGACTCCTACGAGCAGTACTTC
CDR3: CASSLKPDSYEQYF

D: NA
J: TRBJ1-1
size: many
V: TRBV6-5
DNA: TGTGCCAGCAGTTTCCACGTGAACACTGAAGCTTTCTTT
CDR3: CASSFHVNTEAFF

D: NA
J: TRBJ2-5
size: few
V: TRBV27
DNA: TGTGCCAGCAGTTTATTGACCGGGTTGGAGACCCAGTACTTC
CDR3: CASSLLTGLETQYF

D: NA
J: TRBJ1-5
size: many
V: TRBV4-1
DNA: TGCGCCAGCAGCCAAGAAGGGCAGCACAATCAGCCCCAGCATTTT
CDR3: CASSQEGQHNQPQHF

D: NA
J: TRBJ2-2
size: NA
V: TRBV7-2
DNA: TGTGCCAGCAGCTTAGATTATTCAGGGGCATACAATGAGCAGTTTTTT
CDR3: CASSLDYSGAYNEQFF